This T cell receptor beta chain stems from a study of blood T cells in healthy people across ages. Through a sample-barcoded 5' primer and a J-beta primer mix, a second PCR was run for roughly 6 to 12 cycles. From the 5' RACE reads, TCRdb called clonotypes with MiXCR, one entry per CDR3 protein. The table lists 700,000 or so distinct CDR3 sequences, around 41% of them singletons, with 30% in the top ten. After removal of 5 bases from V and 2 bases from J, the junction contained 8 bases not matched to a gene. The length of the CDR3 is 15 residues. Germline V lookup: CDR1 MNHNY, CDR2 SVGAGI (reference sequence).

The sample comprised blood. The chain couples TRBV6-6 to TRBJ2-7; 8 bases map to TRBD1. This receptor was taken from an elderly man in good health. The CDR3 sequence: CASSRTGIGTYEQYF. The CDR3 bases are TGTGCCAGCAGTAGGACAGGGATCGGGACCTACGAGCAGTACTTC.